This entry is about one TCR beta chain. V lost 6 bases, J lost 8 bases, and 16 bases lay in between. This CDR3 has 14 residues. Germline values: CDR1 SSHAT, CDR2 FNYEAQ (reference sequence). The assay was immunoSEQ multiplex PCR, and TCRdb's table has in-frame clones only and misses some. The data contain a few hundred thousand clones, roughly 85% of them singletons. This entry belongs to a study of blood T cell repertoires in COVID-19. Study-level information: PBMCs, B-cell-depleted T cells, or T cells were the source of the cDNA or gDNA that made up the material.

The receptor comes from a woman under 30 who had recovered from COVID-19. The chain joins TRBV7-7 to TRBJ2-2; D is possibly TRBD1 (6 bases). Input material: peripheral blood. The CDR3 coding sequence is TGTGCCAGCAGTGGCTGGGACAAACGAGGGGAGCTGTTTTTT. Translation gives CASSGWDKRGELFF. The complete variable domain, with remaining parts taken from reference TRBV7-7 and TRBJ2-2, reads GAGVSQSPRYKVTKRGQDVTLRCDPISSHATLYWYQQALGQGPEFLTYFNYEAQPDKSGLPSDRFSAERPEGSISTLTIQRTEQRDSAMYRCASSGWDKRGELFFGEGSRLTVL.